Presented here are 20 T cell receptor beta chains from one specimen sequenced in a study of T cells after yellow fever vaccination. Using its own MiXCR run on the 5' RACE reads, TCRdb lists one record per CDR3 protein. Of hundreds of thousands of distinct CDR3 sequences listed, 15% to 20% were seen once; the top ten hold roughly an eighth. This sample comprised PBMCs, obtained 15 days after the yellow fever booster vaccination. The receptor set was obtained from a man aged 30-40 years who received the YFV17D yellow fever vaccine.

This clonotype showed up just a few times. The CDR3 here is CASSLQGGKNEQYF. In nucleotides, the CDR3 is TGTGCCAGCAGCCTACAGGGGGGAAAGAACGAGCAGTACTTC. The chain uses TRBV6-1 and TRBJ2-7, with 8 bases identical to TRBD1. Per germline, CDR1 MNHNS and CDR2 SASEGT. The CDR3 runs to 14 residues. V shed 6 bases, J shed 5 bases, and the junction held 9 bases outside the gene matches.

This clonotype showed up just a few times. This rearrangement joins TRBV21-1 to TRBJ2-2. TRBV21-1 is recorded as a pseudogene. The CDR3 consists of 20 residues. The CDR3 DNA follows: TGTGCCAGCAGCAAAGATGCAGGCCGCGGCCATTTTTGGAACACCGGGGAGCTGTTTTTT. It codes for CASSKDAGRGHFWNTGELFF.

J is TRBJ2-7 and V is TRBV6-1; the match to TRBD2 covers 9 bases. The CDR3 covers 15 residues. Trimming cost V 6 bases and J 5 bases; bases outside gene matches: 11. Germline CDR1 and CDR2: MNHNS and SASEGT. CDR3: CASSPTGLASHEQYF. DNA of the CDR3: TGTGCCAGCAGCCCGACGGGACTAGCTAGCCACGAGCAGTACTTC.

This clonotype was seen once. The CDR3 spells CASSLAPSGVGTEAFF. The CDR3 DNA reads as TGTGCCAGCAGCCTGGCCCCATCGGGGGTCGGCACTGAAGCTTTCTTT. The chain has TRBV7-2 and TRBJ1-1; a possible D gene is TRBD1 (5 bases). The CDR3 is 16 amino acids. Looked up from germline, CDR1 is SGHTA and CDR2 is FQGNSA. Trimming left V 5 bases short and J 4 bases short, with 20 bases between.

This clonotype has just a few counts. The chain is built from TRBV11-2 and TRBJ2-3; the D is unclear. V shed 7 bases and J shed 3 bases, with 17 bases lying between them. Germline V gene lookup returns CDR1 SGHAT and CDR2 FQNNGV. The CDR3 loop spans 15 amino acids. CDR3 region: CASTDDGKGTDTQYF. CDR3 in DNA: TGTGCCAGCACCGACGATGGGAAAGGAACAGATACGCAGTATTTT. The full variable domain, its missing parts supplied by reference TRBV11-2 and TRBJ2-3, is EAGVAQSPRYKIIEKRQSVAFWCNPISGHATLYWYQQILGQGPKLLIQFQNNGVVDDSQLPKDRFSAERLKGVDSTLKIQPAKLEDSAVYLCASTDDGKGTDTQYFGPGTRLTVL.

The chain uses TRBV4-3 and TRBJ2-7; D assignment may be TRBD1 or TRBD2 (6 bases each). The germline V gene has CDR1 LGHNA and CDR2 YSLEER. The CDR3 has 16 amino acids. Trimming removed 0 bases at V and 5 bases at J, with 17 bases between. CDR3 amino acids: CASSQDRGGRPHEQYF. In DNA form, the CDR3 reads TGCGCCAGCAGCCAAGATAGAGGGGGGAGGCCCCACGAGCAGTACTTC.

A few counts support this clonotype. V gene TRBV10-3 combines with J gene TRBJ2-7; TRBD1 might be the D (5 bases). The CDR3 is 13 amino acids. Germline CDR1 ENHRY, CDR2 SYGVKD. Trimming pared 5 bases from V and 4 bases from J, leaving 12 bases between. The CDR3 loop is CAISPTERYEQYF. As DNA, the CDR3 is TGTGCCATCAGTCCGACAGAGAGATACGAGCAGTACTTC.

A few counts support this clonotype. V is TRBV27 and J is TRBJ2-2, with D perhaps matching TRBD1 (6 bases). Germline V gives CDR1 MNHEY, CDR2 SMNVEV (reference sequence). The CDR3 contains 13 residues. V lost 9 bases, J lost 4 bases, and 12 bases lay in between. CDR3 sequence: CASQDRTTGELFF. CDR3 in DNA: TGTGCCAGTCAAGACAGGACCACCGGGGAGCTGTTTTTT.

V is TRBV7-9 and J is TRBJ2-1, with TRBD2 identical over 11 bases. V shed 5 bases, J shed 5 bases, and the junction held 8 bases outside the gene matches. The CDR3 extends over 16 amino acids. Germline V gene lookup returns CDR1 SEHNR and CDR2 FQNEAQ (reference sequence). The CDR3 DNA sequence: TGTGCCAGCAGCCCTACTAGCGGGAGTGGGCACAATGAGCAGTTCTTC. Translated: CASSPTSGSGHNEQFF. The full variable domain, rest sourced from reference TRBV7-9 and TRBJ2-1, is DTGVSQNPRHKITKRGQNVTFRCDPISEHNRLYWYRQTLGQGPEFLTYFQNEAQLEKSRLLSDRFSAERPKGSFSTLEIQRTEQGDSAMYLCASSPTSGSGHNEQFFGPGTRLTVL.

This clonotype was observed a few times. The chain links TRBV28 to TRBJ2-4; D might be TRBD2 (5 bases). Germline CDR1 MDHEN, CDR2 SYDVKM. This CDR3 contains 16 residues. The V gene lost 6 bases and the J gene lost 1 base, with 16 bases spanning the gap. The CDR3 here is CASSPLRGRAKNIQYF. CDR3 DNA: TGTGCCAGCAGCCCCCTACGGGGTCGGGCCAAAAACATTCAGTACTTC.

The gene calls are TRBV29-1 and TRBJ2-1; 9 bases align to TRBD1. CDR1 is SQVTM, CDR2 ANQGSEA, per germline. Trimming removed 6 bases from V and 1 base from J; junction bases left unmatched: 4. The CDR3 is 14 amino acids. The CDR3 nucleotides read TGCAGCGTCGCCGGGACAGGGTCCTACAATGAGCAGTTCTTC. It encodes CSVAGTGSYNEQFF.

This chain links TRBV5-1 with TRBJ2-3; a weak D match, TRBD2 (6 bases). Germline-derived CDR1 and CDR2 are SGHRS and YFSETQ. Trimming took 3 bases from V and 5 from J, leaving 13 bases between them. This CDR3 is built from 14 residues. As DNA, the CDR3 is TGCGCCAGCAGCTCGACTAGACGTCGAGATACGCAGTATTTT. Amino acid sequence: CASSSTRRRDTQYF.

This clonotype was seen only a few times. The chain couples TRBV20-1 to TRBJ2-7, with 13 bases fitting TRBD2. V lost 0 bases, J lost 5 bases, and 4 bases stayed unmatched. The CDR3 is 15 amino acids. Germline CDR1 reads DFQATT; CDR2 reads SNEGSKA (reference sequence). The CDR3 protein is CSARDRGLAGNEQYF. The CDR3 bases are TGCAGTGCTAGAGATAGGGGACTAGCGGGAAACGAGCAGTACTTC.

This clonotype was observed a handful of times. J is TRBJ2-1 and V is TRBV7-3; D could derive from TRBD1 or TRBD2 (5 bases each). The CDR3 covers 11 residues. V was shortened by 2 bases and J by 11 bases, with 7 bases between the two germline ends. CDR1 and CDR2 from the germline V gene are SGHTA and FQGTGA. CDR3 in DNA: TGTGCCAGCAGCTTAGGGGGTAAGCAGTTCTTC. This encodes CASSLGGKQFF.

CDR3 region: CASSPQPRQGRSNTGELFF. In DNA form, the CDR3 reads TGTGCCAGCAGCCCCCAACCTCGACAGGGTCGGTCGAACACCGGGGAGCTGTTTTTT. V gene TRBV9 combines with J gene TRBJ2-2; 7 bases are a match to TRBD1. The V gene end was trimmed by 4 bases and the J gene end by 0 bases; junction bases not matched to a gene: 15. The CDR3 is made up of 19 amino acids. CDR1 and CDR2 from the germline V gene are SGDLS and YYNGEE. Complete variable domain (other parts from reference TRBV9 and TRBJ2-2): DSGVTQTPKHLITATGQRVTLRCSPRSGDLSVYWYQQSLDQGLQFLIQYYNGEERAKGNILERFSAQQFPDLHSELNLSSLELGDSALYFCASSPQPRQGRSNTGELFFGEGSRLTVL.

The V and J genes are TRBV15 and TRBJ2-3; D may be TRBD2 (6 bases). This CDR3 has 16 residues. Germline V gene sequence: CDR1 LNHNV, CDR2 YYDKDF (reference sequence). V gave up 7 bases and J gave up 3 bases, with 20 bases separating them. The CDR3 reads CATKRLRDLETDTQYF. CDR3 nucleotides: TGTGCCACCAAGCGATTGCGGGACTTGGAGACAGATACGCAGTATTTT.

The gene calls are TRBV29-1 and TRBJ2-1, with 7 bases that match TRBD2. The germline V gene encodes CDR1 SQVTM and CDR2 ANQGSEA. This CDR3 has 13 amino acids. V was pared by 3 bases and J by 5 bases, with 4 bases of the junction left unmatched. CDR3 protein: CSVEGDYHNEQFF. The DNA of the CDR3 is TGCAGCGTTGAGGGGGACTACCACAATGAGCAGTTCTTC.

This clonotype was seen a handful of times. The V gene is TRBV12-3 or TRBV12-4, the J gene TRBJ1-3; D call uncertain. The CDR3 loop spans 13 amino acids. V was pared by 8 bases and J by 1 base, with 9 bases between. The CDR3 DNA follows: TGTGCCAGCGCCGGGTATTCTGGAAACACCATATATTTT. It encodes CASAGYSGNTIYF.

In its sample, this clonotype was seen a few times. The chain is built from TRBV5-1 and TRBJ2-1; TRBD2 matches 8 bases. Germline CDR1 reads SGHRS; CDR2 reads YFSETQ. This CDR3 has 15 amino acids. Trimming at V came to 2 bases and at J to 3 bases, leaving 4 bases not matched to a gene. This CDR3 reads CASSLAGEIYNEQFF. In DNA, the CDR3 is TGCGCCAGCAGCTTAGCGGGAGAAATCTACAATGAGCAGTTCTTC.

This clonotype appeared a few times. J is TRBJ2-3 and V is TRBV29-1; D gene ambiguous. The CDR3 loop spans 15 amino acids. CDR1 is SQVTM and CDR2 is ANQGSEA in the germline V gene. In DNA form, the CDR3 reads TGCAGTGCCTTCCCTCTAAGGAGTGGCGCAGATACGCAGTATTTT. It codes for CSAFPLRSGADTQYF.